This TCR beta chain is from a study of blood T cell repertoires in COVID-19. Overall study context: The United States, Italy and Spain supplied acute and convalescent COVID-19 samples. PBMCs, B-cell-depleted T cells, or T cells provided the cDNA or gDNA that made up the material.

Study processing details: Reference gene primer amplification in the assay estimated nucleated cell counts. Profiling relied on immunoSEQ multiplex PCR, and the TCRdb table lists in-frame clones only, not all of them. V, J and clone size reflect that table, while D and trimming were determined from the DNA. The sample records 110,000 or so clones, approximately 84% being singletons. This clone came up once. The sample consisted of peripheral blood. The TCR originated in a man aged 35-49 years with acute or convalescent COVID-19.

CDR3 protein: CAISEKPNGSSNTGELFF. In nucleotides, the CDR3 is TGTGCCATCAGTGAAAAACCGAACGGGTCCTCGAACACCGGGGAGCTGTTTTTT. V and J are TRBV10-3 and TRBJ2-2, with no clear D. Germline V gene data show CDR1 as ENHRY and CDR2 as SYGVKD. Trimming pared 3 bases from V and 0 bases from J, leaving 17 bases between. The CDR3 spans 18 residues.